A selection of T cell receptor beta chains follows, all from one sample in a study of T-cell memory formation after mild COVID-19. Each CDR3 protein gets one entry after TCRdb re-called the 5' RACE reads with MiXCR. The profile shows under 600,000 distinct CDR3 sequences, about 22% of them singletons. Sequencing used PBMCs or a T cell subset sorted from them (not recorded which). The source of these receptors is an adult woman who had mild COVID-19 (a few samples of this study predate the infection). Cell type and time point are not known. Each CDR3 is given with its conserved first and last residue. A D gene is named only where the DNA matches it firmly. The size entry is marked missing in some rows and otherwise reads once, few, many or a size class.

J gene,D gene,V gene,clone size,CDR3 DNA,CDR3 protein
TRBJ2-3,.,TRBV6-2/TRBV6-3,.,TGTGCCAGCAGTTACAAGGCGCTAGCGTTTACAGATACGCAGTATTTT,CASSYKALAFTDTQYF
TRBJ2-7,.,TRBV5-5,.,TGTGCCAGCAGCAGTATGTTCGGGGAGCAGTACTTC,CASSSMFGEQYF
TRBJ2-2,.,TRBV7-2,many,TGTGCCAGCAGTCTTACCGGGACCGACGGGGCCGGGGAGCTGTTTTTT,CASSLTGTDGAGELFF
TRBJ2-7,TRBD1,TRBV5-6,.,TGTGCCAGCAGCTTGGCCGGACAGGCGAGCTCCTACGAGCAGTACTTC,CASSLAGQASSYEQYF
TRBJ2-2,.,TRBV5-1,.,TGCGCCAGCAGCCCGGCGGTCACGGCGAACACCGGGGAGCTGTTTTTT,CASSPAVTANTGELFF
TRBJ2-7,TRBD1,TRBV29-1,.,TGCAGCGTCCTAGACAGGGTTGATAGCTACGAGCAGTACTTC,CSVLDRVDSYEQYF
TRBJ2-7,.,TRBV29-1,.,TGCAGCGTCTCCCCGGGCCTCAGCTCCTACGAGCAGTACTTC,CSVSPGLSSYEQYF
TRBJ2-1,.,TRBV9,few,TGTGCCAGCAGCGTAGAAGGGTGGATAGGGATCGACAATGAGCAGTTCTTC,CASSVEGWIGIDNEQFF
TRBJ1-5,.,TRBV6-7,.,TGTGCCAGCAGTTACTCGACCCGGGACCCCAATCAGCCCCAGCATTTT,CASSYSTRDPNQPQHF
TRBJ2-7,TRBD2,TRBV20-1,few,TGCAGTGCGGTGACTAGCGGGAGGTCAGGGTACGAGCAGTACTTC,CSAVTSGRSGYEQYF
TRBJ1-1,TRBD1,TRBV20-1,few,TGCAGTGCTACCGGACAGGGTAATCGGATGAACACTGAAGCTTTCTTT,CSATGQGNRMNTEAFF
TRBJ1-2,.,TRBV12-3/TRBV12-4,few,TGTGCCAGCAGTTTCGAAGCGATCTATGGCTACACCTTC,CASSFEAIYGYTF
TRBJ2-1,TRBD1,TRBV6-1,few,TGTGCCAGCAGTGAAACCGGACAGGGCGATGAGCAGTTCTTC,CASSETGQGDEQFF
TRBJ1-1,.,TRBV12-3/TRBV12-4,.,TGTGCCAGCAGTTTAGCCGACGAGGGGGCTTTCTTT,CASSLADEGAFF
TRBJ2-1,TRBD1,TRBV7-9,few,TGTGCCAGCAGCTCGGCGAGACAGGGGGCGGACTACAATGAGCAGTTCTTC,CASSSARQGADYNEQFF
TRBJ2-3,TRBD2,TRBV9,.,TGTGCCAGCAGCGGGTCGGGAGGGCCGGGTGGTGCAGATACGCAGTATTTT,CASSGSGGPGGADTQYF
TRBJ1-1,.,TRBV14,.,TGTGCCAGCAGCCAAGTGGGGGCGACTGAAGCTTTCTTT,CASSQVGATEAFF
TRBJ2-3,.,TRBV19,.,TGTGCCAGTAGTATCCGCCTTCGAGGCACAGATACGCAGTATTTT,CASSIRLRGTDTQYF
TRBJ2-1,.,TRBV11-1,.,TGTGCCAGCAGCCCCGACAACCTAGGGGGCAATGAGCAGTTCTTC,CASSPDNLGGNEQFF
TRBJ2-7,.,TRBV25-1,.,TGTGCCAGCAGTGATCCCACAGGGTACGCCTACGAGCAGTACTTC,CASSDPTGYAYEQYF
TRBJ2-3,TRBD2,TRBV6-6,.,TGTGCCAGCAGACCCAGACTAGCAGACTTAGCAGATACGCAGTATTTT,CASRPRLADLADTQYF
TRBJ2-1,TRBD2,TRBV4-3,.,TGCGCCAGCAGCCAAGAAGGACTAGCGGGATGGAATGAGCAGTTCTTC,CASSQEGLAGWNEQFF
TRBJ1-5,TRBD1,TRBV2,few,TGTGCCAGCAACACACCAGGGACAGGACAGAATCAGCCCCAGCATTTT,CASNTPGTGQNQPQHF
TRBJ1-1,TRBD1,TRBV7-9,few,TGTGCCAGCAGCCGGGGACAGGGCGCGTTTGGAGCTTTCTTT,CASSRGQGAFGAFF
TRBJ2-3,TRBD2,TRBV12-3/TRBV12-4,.,TGTGCCAGCAGTTTAGCCTATAGCGGGAGATCGTTTACAGATACGCAGTATTTT,CASSLAYSGRSFTDTQYF
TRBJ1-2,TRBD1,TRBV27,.,TGTGCCAGCAGTCCCGCGACAGGGAGCCCACTCTATGGCTACACCTTC,CASSPATGSPLYGYTF
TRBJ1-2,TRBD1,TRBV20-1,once,TGCAGTGCTCCTCCTAACACAGGGGGCTATGGCTACACCTTC,CSAPPNTGGYGYTF
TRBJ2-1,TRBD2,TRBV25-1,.,TGTGCCAGCACTCGGACTAGCGGGAACAATGAGCAGTTCTTC,CASTRTSGNNEQFF
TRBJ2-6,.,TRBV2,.,TGTGCCAGTTCTTCAAGGGGTACGGGGGCCAACGTCCTGACTTTC,CASSSRGTGANVLTF
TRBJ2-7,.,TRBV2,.,TGTGCCACTTCACTATGGTGGTCCTACGAGCAGTACTTC,CATSLWWSYEQYF
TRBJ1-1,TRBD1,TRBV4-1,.,TGCGCCAGCAGCCAAGTGGCAGGGGGCAGGACTGAAGCTTTCTTT,CASSQVAGGRTEAFF
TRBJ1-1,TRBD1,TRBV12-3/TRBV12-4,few,TGTGCCAGCAGTGTGACAGGGGGCACTGAAGCTTTCTTT,CASSVTGGTEAFF
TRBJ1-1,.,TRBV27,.,TGTGCCAGCAGTTTATACGCTGGGGACCCACCCATGAACACTGAAGCTTTCTTT,CASSLYAGDPPMNTEAFF
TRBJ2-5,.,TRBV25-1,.,TGTGCCAGCACCTTAAGGGGGGGGTGGCAAGAGACCCAGTACTTC,CASTLRGGWQETQYF
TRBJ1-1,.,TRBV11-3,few,TGTGCCAGCAGCTTAGTTGTCAGCGAAGCTTTCTTT,CASSLVVSEAFF
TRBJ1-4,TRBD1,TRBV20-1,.,TGCAGTGCTAGACCACAGACAGGGGCAACTAATGAAAAACTGTTTTTT,CSARPQTGATNEKLFF
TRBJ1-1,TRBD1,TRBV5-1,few,TGCGCCAGCAGCTACGGACAGGCCGGTAACACTGAAGCTTTCTTT,CASSYGQAGNTEAFF
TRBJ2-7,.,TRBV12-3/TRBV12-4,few,TGTGCCAGCAGTTTACGCATCCACGAGCAGTACTTC,CASSLRIHEQYF
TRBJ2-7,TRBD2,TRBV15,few,TGTGCCACCAGGGCTAGCGGGAGTACGTACGAGCAGTACTTC,CATRASGSTYEQYF
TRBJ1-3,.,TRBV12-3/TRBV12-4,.,TGTGCCAGCAGCCCCACCGGCACCATATATTTT,CASSPTGTIYF
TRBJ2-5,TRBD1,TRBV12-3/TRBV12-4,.,TGTGCCAGCAGTTTGTGGACAGGGGCCAACCAAGAGACCCAGTACTTC,CASSLWTGANQETQYF
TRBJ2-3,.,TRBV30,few,TGTGCCTGGAATGACGGGGGACGAGGCACAGATACGCAGTATTTT,CAWNDGGRGTDTQYF
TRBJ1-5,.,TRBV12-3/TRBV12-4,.,TGTGCCAGCAGTTTCGGAGGGAGCCATCAGCCCCAGCATTTT,CASSFGGSHQPQHF
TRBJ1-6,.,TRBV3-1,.,TGTGCCAGCAGCCAAGAACAGCTAAATTCACCCCTCCACTTT,CASSQEQLNSPLHF
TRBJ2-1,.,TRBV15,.,TGTGCCACCAGCAGCCTGACCCGCTCCTACAATGAGCAGTTCTTC,CATSSLTRSYNEQFF
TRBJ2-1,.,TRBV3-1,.,TGTGCCAGCAGCCACCAGTGGTCGCAGGGTGTCAATGAGCAGTTCTTC,CASSHQWSQGVNEQFF
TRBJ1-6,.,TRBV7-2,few,TGTGCCAGCAGCAGAAAACAGGGTAGGGGTTCACCCCTCCACTTT,CASSRKQGRGSPLHF
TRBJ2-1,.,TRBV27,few,TGTGCCAGCAGTTTAAAGGATTACAATGAGCAGTTCTTC,CASSLKDYNEQFF
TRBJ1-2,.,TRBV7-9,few,TGTGCCAGCAGCTTAGAGCTGGTCAGGGAAGGGTATGGCTACACCTTC,CASSLELVREGYGYTF
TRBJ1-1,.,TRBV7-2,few,TGTGCCAGCAGCTTATCGGCCAGGTTCGACACTGAAGCTTTCTTT,CASSLSARFDTEAFF
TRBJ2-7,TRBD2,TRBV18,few,TGTGCCAGCTCACCAACTAGCGGGACAAGTTCATACGAGCAGTACTTC,CASSPTSGTSSYEQYF
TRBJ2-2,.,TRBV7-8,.,TGTGCCAGCAGCTTACTTCGGGGGCGGGGAACCGGGGAGCTGTTTTTT,CASSLLRGRGTGELFF
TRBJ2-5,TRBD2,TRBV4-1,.,TGCGCCAGCAGCCAAGTTCCTAGCGGGGCCGGTGAGACCCAGTACTTC,CASSQVPSGAGETQYF
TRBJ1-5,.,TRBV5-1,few,TGCGCCAGCAGCTTGGATGTGAATCAGCCCCAGCATTTT,CASSLDVNQPQHF
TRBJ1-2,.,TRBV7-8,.,TGTGCCAGCAGCTTAAGGTTGGGGGGAAGAGACTATGGCTACACCTTC,CASSLRLGGRDYGYTF
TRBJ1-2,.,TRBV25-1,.,TGTGCCAGCAGTGGTGTCGGTGGCTACACCTTC,CASSGVGGYTF
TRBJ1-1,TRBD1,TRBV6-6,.,TGTGCCAGCAGTCCTACAGGGGCCTTAGGCAACACTGAAGCTTTCTTT,CASSPTGALGNTEAFF
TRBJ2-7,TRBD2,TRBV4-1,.,TGCGCCAGCAGCCAAGGACTAGCGGGGGGGCCTTACGAGCAGTACTTC,CASSQGLAGGPYEQYF
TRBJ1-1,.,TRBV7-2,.,TGTGCCAGCAGCCAAAACCGTGGAGCTTTCTTT,CASSQNRGAFF